Below, 32 T cell receptor beta chains from the same sample are listed, as sequenced in a study of cytomegalovirus exposure and HLA in healthy donors. The PCR had 60 Vbeta and 13 Jbeta primers. Method: immunoSEQ multiplex PCR; TCRdb's copy keeps in-frame clones and lacks some. The data hold 200,000 to 250,000 clones, with approximately 90% observed a single time. Sample: PBMCs. Receptor source: a woman between 18 and 29 years old in good health and CMV-seronegative.

The chain is built from TRBV2 and TRBJ2-7, with D hard to call. From germline, CDR1 is SNHLY and CDR2 FYNNEI. V lost 3 bases to trimming and J lost 6 bases, with 15 bases between them. The CDR3 length is 14 residues. The CDR3 DNA reads as TGTGCCAGCAGTGATTGGCAGGTGTCCCGCGAGCAGTACTTC. This codes for CASSDWQVSREQYF.

J is TRBJ2-7 and V is TRBV11-2; D is possibly TRBD2 (5 bases). The V end lost 3 bases, the J end lost 2 bases, and 11 bases lay between the germline ends. Germline V gene data show CDR1 as SGHAT and CDR2 as FQNNGV. The CDR3 spans 14 residues. The CDR3, as DNA: TGTGCCAGCAGCTTTCTCGAGGGCCCCTACGAGCAGTACTTC. Protein product: CASSFLEGPYEQYF.

This chain joins TRBV2 and TRBJ1-2, with 9 bases lining up with TRBD1. The trim removed 6 bases at V and 5 bases at J, leaving 7 bases unmatched. This CDR3 region has 14 residues. The germline V gene encodes CDR1 SNHLY and CDR2 FYNNEI. CDR3 sequence (DNA): TGTGCCAGCAGGGACCCGGGACAGGGTTATGGCTACACCTTC. It yields the protein CASRDPGQGYGYTF.

V is TRBV5-5 and J is TRBJ2-7; D is possibly TRBD1 (6 bases). The CDR3 is 14 residues long. V was trimmed by 0 bases and J by 2 bases, leaving 9 bases between them. CDR1 SGHKS and CDR2 YYEKEE come from the germline V gene (reference sequence). The CDR3 region has the DNA TGTGCCAGCAGCTTGGCCGGACAGCCCTACGAGCAGTACTTC. Protein sequence: CASSLAGQPYEQYF.

The chain is built from TRBV28 and TRBJ2-5, with D possibly TRBD2 on 6 matching bases. There are 14 residues in the CDR3. Per germline, CDR1 MDHEN and CDR2 SYDVKM. Trimming cost V 5 bases and J 5 bases, with 15 bases left between them. DNA of the CDR3: TGTGCCAGCAGTCTGTCGAAGGGGAGGGAGACCCAGTACTTC. Amino acids: CASSLSKGRETQYF.

The genes are TRBV27 and TRBJ2-3; TRBD2 matches 7 bases. The germline gives CDR1 MNHEY, CDR2 SMNVEV (reference sequence). V dropped 9 bases and J dropped 1; count of bases not matched to a gene: 10. There are 15 residues in the CDR3. The CDR3 DNA sequence: TGTGCCAGTCAAGGGCGGGAGTGGGGCACAGATACGCAGTATTTT. Protein sequence: CASQGREWGTDTQYF.

This clone was seen a single time. The chain carries TRBV9 and TRBJ2-2, with 8 nucleotides matching TRBD1. CDR1 is SGDLS, CDR2 YYNGEE, per germline. CDR3 length: 16 amino acids. J was trimmed by 6 bases and V by 2 bases; bases with no gene match: 9. The CDR3 sequence: CASSVGQGWDSGELFF. The CDR3 DNA reads as TGTGCCAGCAGCGTTGGACAGGGATGGGACTCCGGGGAGCTGTTTTTT.

This chain links TRBV4-2 with TRBJ2-5, with 10 bases lining up with TRBD2. The CDR3 runs to 16 residues. Germline CDR1 and CDR2: LGHNA and YNFKEQ. Trimming took 3 bases from V and 3 from J; bases not matched to a gene: 7. The CDR3 sequence: CASSQVSGLAEETQYF. In DNA, the CDR3 is TGTGCCAGCAGCCAGGTTAGTGGACTAGCGGAAGAGACCCAGTACTTC.

Comments on this clone: Different DNA sequences within this sample yield the same CDR3. The chain joins TRBV7-2 to TRBJ1-2, with 8 bases aligning to TRBD1. Germline CDR1 is SGHTA and CDR2 is FQGNSA. This CDR3 comprises 13 residues. J gave up 7 bases and V 2 bases, and 3 bases lay outside the gene matches. The CDR3 protein is CASSLQGAGGYTF. CDR3 coding DNA: TGTGCCAGCAGCTTACAGGGGGCAGGTGGCTACACCTTC.

This sequence joins TRBV16 and TRBJ1-2, with D perhaps TRBD1 (6 bases). This CDR3 is built from 15 residues. The V gene's germline CDR1 is KGHSY and CDR2 FQNENV. V shed 6 bases and J shed 3 bases, with 17 bases lying between them. The CDR3 region is CASSTGTSLDYGYTF. The CDR3 DNA follows: TGTGCCAGCAGTACAGGGACTAGCTTGGACTATGGCTACACCTTC.

The gene calls are TRBV6-6 and TRBJ1-4; D is unclear. Germline-derived CDR1 and CDR2 are MNHNY and SVGAGI (reference sequence). Trimming cost V 6 bases and J 6 bases, with 17 bases left between them. CDR3 size: 15 residues. The CDR3 DNA follows: TGTGCCAGCAGACAACTCAAGGGAGGTGATGAAAAACTGTTTTTT. As protein: CASRQLKGGDEKLFF.

This chain links TRBV25-1 with TRBJ2-3; 8 nucleotides align to TRBD2. Germline CDR1 and CDR2: MGHDK and SYGVNS. This CDR3 has 15 residues. The CDR3 here is CDTPDPGGTNRTQYF. The CDR3 DNA is TGTGACACCCCGGATCCGGGGGGGACCAACAGGACGCAGTATTTT.

The V and J genes are TRBV19 and TRBJ1-2, with D perhaps matching TRBD1 (6 bases). The V gene's germline CDR1 is LNHDA and CDR2 SQIVND (reference sequence). The CDR3 is 14 residues long. V gave up 7 bases and J gave up 0 bases, with 12 bases separating them. The CDR3: CASMQGTSNYGYTF. Written as DNA, the CDR3 is TGTGCCAGTATGCAGGGGACCTCTAACTATGGCTACACCTTC.

The chain employs TRBV5-1 and TRBJ2-3; TRBD1 is a possible D gene (6 bases). Trimming removed 3 bases at V and 2 bases at J, with 16 bases between. CDR1 is SGHRS, CDR2 YFSETQ, per germline. The CDR3 has 16 residues. The CDR3 spells CASSSPGQGITDTQYF. The CDR3 DNA reads TGCGCCAGCAGCTCCCCCGGGCAGGGGATCACAGATACGCAGTATTTT.

The V and J genes are TRBV11-2 and TRBJ1-2; 11 bases are shared with TRBD1. Germline CDR1 reads SGHAT; CDR2 reads FQNNGV. After removal of 7 bases from V and 2 bases from J, the junction contained 15 bases not matched to a gene. There are 18 residues in the CDR3. The CDR3, as DNA: TGTGCCAGCACCCTGCGAGGACAGGGGGCGGGAGGCAACTATGGCTACACCTTC. Translation gives CASTLRGQGAGGNYGYTF.

The CDR3 DNA follows: TGTGCCAGCAGCGCCTCGCGGGGACAGGGGCCCTACGAGCAGTACTTC. Amino acid sequence: CASSASRGQGPYEQYF. V usage is TRBV9 and J usage is TRBJ2-7; TRBD1 aligns across 10 bases. Trimming removed 3 bases from V and 2 bases from J; junction bases left unmatched: 8. Germline values: CDR1 SGDLS, CDR2 YYNGEE. The CDR3 runs to 16 residues.

The V call is TRBV9, the J call TRBJ2-5; 11 bases fit TRBD2. Germline assignment: CDR1 SGDLS and CDR2 YYNGEE. V was pared by 3 bases and J by 5 bases, with 6 bases of the junction left unmatched. The CDR3 has 15 residues. The CDR3 bases are TGTGCCAGCAGCGCTCTAGCGGGGGGATATGAGACCCAGTACTTC. This translates into CASSALAGGYETQYF.

The chain couples TRBV19 to TRBJ2-5; a weak D match, TRBD1 (6 bases). The CDR3 has 16 amino acids. V was pared by 6 bases and J by 2 bases, with 19 bases between. Germline CDR1 LNHDA, CDR2 SQIVND (reference sequence). CDR3 bases: TGTGCCAGTAGCATCCGCTTTGTTGGGACACAAGAGACCCAGTACTTC. Residues: CASSIRFVGTQETQYF.

The chain combines TRBV9 with TRBJ2-2, with a weak D call TRBD2 (6 bases). The ends were cut back, 0 bases at V and 4 bases at J, with 13 bases in the middle. Looked up from germline, CDR1 is SGDLS and CDR2 is YYNGEE. The CDR3 sequence is 16 residues long. The CDR3 bases are TGTGCCAGCAGCGTAGTACCGGGAGCGGGCACCGGGGAGCTGTTTTTT. This encodes CASSVVPGAGTGELFF.

The sample holds a few counts of this clone. This CDR3 is also generated by other DNA sequences in the sample. The chain is built from TRBV6-6 and TRBJ2-7; 10 bases line up with TRBD1. There are 16 residues in the CDR3. The V gene's germline CDR1 is MNHNY and CDR2 SVGAGI (reference sequence). With V trimmed by 2 bases and J by 7 bases, 11 bases remained unmatched. CDR3 DNA: TGTGCCAGCAGTTACCCCAGACAGGGGGCAGCGGAAGAGCAGTACTTC. It specifies CASSYPRQGAAEEQYF.

The table lists this clone with a count of one. The chain carries TRBV27 and TRBJ1-2; 11 bases fit TRBD1. With V trimmed by 5 bases and J by 4 bases, 6 bases remained unmatched. From germline, CDR1 is MNHEY and CDR2 SMNVEV (reference sequence). The CDR3 is 15 residues long. The CDR3 DNA is TGTGCCAGCAGTCGGACAGGGGGCGCTTTCTATGGCTACACCTTC. Amino acids: CASSRTGGAFYGYTF.

The chain has TRBV10-2 and TRBJ1-1; D unclear. Germline V gene sequence: CDR1 WSHSY, CDR2 SAAADI. Trimming cost V 11 bases and J 1 base, with 14 bases left between them. The CDR3 runs to 13 residues. In nucleotides, the CDR3 is TGCGCCGTCCTTTTCACGGGGAACACTGAAGCTTTCTTT. Protein sequence: CAVLFTGNTEAFF.

The CDR3 is CASSQAPQGLQETQYF. The CDR3 coding sequence is TGCGCCAGCAGCCAAGCCCCGCAGGGTTTGCAAGAGACCCAGTACTTC. The J gene is TRBJ2-5, the V gene TRBV4-3; D might be TRBD1 (5 bases). Germline CDR1 is LGHNA and CDR2 is YSLEER. The CDR3 is 16 amino acids. Trimming cost V 1 base and J 2 bases, with 14 bases left between them.

The chain links TRBV28 to TRBJ1-2; a possible D gene is TRBD1 (6 bases). CDR1 MDHEN and CDR2 SYDVKM come from the germline V gene. The V gene lost 8 bases and the J gene lost 2 bases, with 15 bases spanning the gap. The CDR3 runs 14 residues. CDR3 region: CASGTGTQNYGYTF. CDR3 bases: TGTGCCAGCGGCACAGGGACCCAGAACTATGGCTACACCTTC.

The rearrangement joins TRBV5-1 to TRBJ1-4; D ambiguous. The germline V gene encodes CDR1 SGHRS and CDR2 YFSETQ. This CDR3 has 14 residues. Trimming stripped 2 bases from V and 7 bases from J, with 12 bases between. This CDR3 reads CASSLDRHSEKLFF. For the CDR3, the DNA is TGCGCCAGCAGCTTAGACCGACACAGTGAAAAACTGTTTTTT.

This chain uses TRBV12-2 with TRBJ2-7; the table gives TRBD1 as D, unverified against the DNA. TRBV12-2 is labeled a pseudogene. The CDR3 has 17 residues. The CDR3 coding sequence is TGTGCAAGTCGCTCCCGTGAGGGGACAGGGGAGGGGCACGAGCAGTACTTC. Amino acid sequence: CASRSREGTGEGHEQYF.

The V gene is TRBV7-2, the J gene TRBJ2-7; the D is unclear. From germline, CDR1 is SGHTA and CDR2 FQGNSA. Trimming cost V 1 base and J 2 bases, with 6 bases left between them. CDR3 length: 13 amino acids. The CDR3 is CASSLDHTYEQYF. CDR3 coding DNA: TGTGCCAGCAGCTTAGATCACACCTACGAGCAGTACTTC.

The chain links TRBV5-1 to TRBJ2-1; 9 nucleotides match TRBD1. This CDR3 has 17 amino acids. V gave up 0 bases and J gave up 8 bases; unmatched junction bases: 12. Germline values: CDR1 SGHRS, CDR2 YFSETQ. DNA for the CDR3: TGCGCCAGCAGCTTGGCCAGTGGGGGGACAGGGATGCATGAGCAGTTCTTC. It yields the protein CASSLASGGTGMHEQFF.

The V gene is TRBV5-1, the J gene TRBJ2-5; the D is unclear. From germline, CDR1 is SGHRS and CDR2 YFSETQ. V gave up 0 bases and J gave up 5 bases, with 14 bases separating them. The CDR3 is 15 amino acids. The DNA for the CDR3 is TGCGCCAGCAGCTTGGCCACGGGTGTTATCGAGACCCAGTACTTC. Amino acid sequence: CASSLATGVIETQYF.

The chain combines TRBV18 with TRBJ2-1, with 11 bases that match TRBD2. V lost 2 bases to trimming and J lost 8 bases; unmatched junction nucleotides: 11. Germline values: CDR1 KGHSH, CDR2 LQKENI. The CDR3 is 17 residues long. This CDR3 reads CASSPTSGRIDGYEQFF. CDR3 bases: TGTGCCAGCTCACCAACTAGCGGGAGAATTGACGGATATGAGCAGTTCTTC.

The V and J genes are TRBV29-1 and TRBJ1-2; 7 nucleotides line up with TRBD1. The CDR3 extends over 13 amino acids. Germline CDR1 is SQVTM and CDR2 is ANQGSEA. V gave up 3 bases and J gave up 8 bases; unmatched junction bases: 9. CDR3 in DNA: TGCAGCGTTGACCTGACAGGGAACGCGGGCTACACCTTC. Amino acid sequence: CSVDLTGNAGYTF.

This clone has only one observation. The CDR3 protein is CASSYSTGQKTYEQYF. CDR3 nucleotides: TGTGCCAGCAGTTACTCGACGGGACAGAAGACCTACGAGCAGTACTTC. The V call is TRBV6-5, the J call TRBJ2-7; TRBD1 matches 7 bases. Per the germline V gene, CDR1 is MNHEY and CDR2 is SVGAGI. This CDR3 region has 16 residues. V was pared by 0 bases and J by 2 bases, with 7 bases of the junction left unmatched.